This TCR beta chain was recovered during a study of cytomegalovirus exposure and HLA in healthy donors. Study outcomes and limitations: Common viral pathogens were later found to be apparently linked to several of the most significant clusters. The investigators catalogued 150 to 200 TCR beta chains as cytomegalovirus-associated. Reportedly, HLA-A and HLA-B alleles of most subjects were accurately predicted from TCR beta.

The PCR ran on 60 Vbeta and 13 Jbeta primers. In the original analysis: Later, some 75 million unique TCR beta chains were counted in an analysis, and approximately 10 million of them were shared. Measured with immunoSEQ multiplex PCR; TCRdb has only the in-frame clones, and not every one. Clonal size and the V and J genes are those of that table, whereas D and trimming came from the DNA. Of tens of thousands of clones listed, about 9.5% are singletons. With regard to this clone: What it recognizes is unknown.

Trimming cost V 2 bases and J 3 bases, with 8 bases left between them. Germline CDR1 is SGHKS and CDR2 is YYEKEE (reference sequence). This CDR3 spans 14 amino acids. Sequences were obtained from PBMCs. The V gene is TRBV5-5, the J gene TRBJ1-4, with D perhaps matching TRBD1 (5 bases). The TCR sequence derives from a man between 60 and 75 years old in good health and CMV-seropositive. The CDR3 spells CASSLQVANEKLFF. The CDR3 coding sequence is TGTGCCAGCAGCTTACAGGTAGCTAATGAAAAACTGTTTTTT.